A single sample gave rise to the 19 T cell receptor beta chains below, sequenced in a study of early T cells in non-severe SARS-CoV-2 infection. A single record per CDR3 protein comes from TCRdb applying MiXCR to the 5' RACE reads. The table lists about 71,000 distinct CDR3 sequences, about an eighth of them singletons. The input for sequencing was whole blood, taken at baseline. These receptors were collected from an adult who was a healthcare worker with PCR-confirmed SARS-CoV-2 infection or an uninfected control (not recorded which).

This clonotype came up a few times. This chain connects TRBV12-3 or TRBV12-4 to TRBJ1-1; D remains unclear. This CDR3 has 15 residues. Trimming left V 6 bases short and J 0 bases short, with 14 bases between. The CDR3 nucleotides read TGTGCCAGCAGCTCTTTACGCAGATTGAACACTGAAGCTTTCTTT. This sequence encodes CASSSLRRLNTEAFF.

V gene TRBV7-6 combines with J gene TRBJ2-2; D may be TRBD2 (5 bases). V shed 1 base and J shed 6 bases, with 9 bases lying between them. CDR1 and CDR2 (germline): SGHVS, FNYEAQ. The length of the CDR3 is 14 residues. The CDR3 region has the DNA TGTGCCAGCAGCTTAGGAGGCGGGCCCGGGGAGCTGTTTTTT. It codes for CASSLGGGPGELFF.

Ten or more counts support this clonotype. V usage is TRBV12-3 or TRBV12-4 and J usage is TRBJ2-3; tentative D call: TRBD2 (5 bases). The CDR3 is 16 amino acids. With 3 bases removed from V and 0 bases from J, the gap between germline ends came to 13 bases. In nucleotides, the CDR3 is TGTGCCAGCAGTTTTAGGAGGAGGTCTAGCACAGATACGCAGTATTTT. This sequence encodes CASSFRRRSSTDTQYF.

The V call is TRBV20-1, the J call TRBJ2-1; tentative D call: TRBD1 (6 bases). Looked up from germline, CDR1 is DFQATT and CDR2 is SNEGSKA (reference sequence). The CDR3 is made up of 15 amino acids. Trimming took 1 base from V and 1 from J, leaving 11 bases between them. CDR3 amino acids: CSARAQGRSYNEQFF. In DNA, the CDR3 is TGCAGTGCTAGAGCACAGGGCCGGTCCTACAATGAGCAGTTCTTC.

V usage is TRBV27 and J usage is TRBJ1-6; D not resolved. The germline V and J ends were trimmed by 5 bases and 0 bases, with 11 bases remaining between them. The CDR3 consists of 16 residues. The germline V gene encodes CDR1 MNHEY and CDR2 SMNVEV (reference sequence). The CDR3 nucleotides read TGTGCCAGCAGTCCAAAACAGTCCTCCTATAATTCACCCCTCCACTTT. Amino acids: CASSPKQSSYNSPLHF.

The chain has TRBV12-3 or TRBV12-4 and TRBJ1-4, with D unresolved. This CDR3 has 11 residues. Trimming shortened V by 2 bases and J by 8 bases, and 3 bases separated the two germline ends. The CDR3 sequence is CASSLYEKLFF. The CDR3 bases are TGTGCCAGCAGTTTATACGAAAAACTGTTTTTT.

This clonotype was recorded many times. The chain combines TRBV4-2 with TRBJ1-2; the D gene is possibly TRBD1 (6 bases). The CDR3 runs to 15 residues. Germline V gene data show CDR1 as LGHNA and CDR2 as YNFKEQ. Trimming stripped 0 bases from V and 8 bases from J, with 16 bases between. The CDR3 nucleotides are TGTGCCAGCAGCCAAGATCAATTGAGGGGGGTAGGCTACACCTTC. Translation: CASSQDQLRGVGYTF.

This clonotype came up many times. J is TRBJ2-7 and V is TRBV12-3 or TRBV12-4; 11 bases line up with TRBD2. This CDR3 spans 16 amino acids. The V gene end was trimmed by 4 bases and the J gene end by 6 bases; junction bases not matched to a gene: 11. The CDR3 bases are TGTGCCAGCAGTTCTTGGACTAGCGGGCGGCGTAGCGAGCAGTACTTC. It specifies CASSSWTSGRRSEQYF.

This clonotype was picked up a small number of times. V is TRBV7-9 and J is TRBJ2-7, with D possibly being TRBD1 or TRBD2 (5 bases each). With 8 bases removed from V and 5 bases from J, the gap between germline ends came to 19 bases. The CDR3 totals 14 residues. The germline gives CDR1 SEHNR, CDR2 FQNEAQ (reference sequence). The CDR3 DNA reads TGTGCCAGCCGCCCCCTGGTGGGGGTCAACGAGCAGTACTTC. This sequence encodes CASRPLVGVNEQYF.

There are a few counts of this clonotype. The J gene is TRBJ1-5, the V gene TRBV28, with TRBD1 matching over 11 bases. The CDR3 spans 18 residues. Germline V gene data show CDR1 as MDHEN and CDR2 as SYDVKM. V dropped 8 bases and J dropped 0; count of bases not matched to a gene: 12. This CDR3 reads CASWTGGQLRYSNQPQHF. The CDR3 coding sequence is TGTGCCAGCTGGACAGGGGGCCAACTGAGGTATAGCAATCAGCCCCAGCATTTT.

This clonotype appeared a few times. J is TRBJ2-4 and V is TRBV12-2; the D call in the table, TRBD1, was not verified against the DNA. TRBV12-2 has pseudogene status. The CDR3 covers 16 residues. CDR3 coding DNA: TGTGCAAGTCGCTTGAAAGGACAGGGACCCAAAAACATTCAGTACTTC. Amino acids: CASRLKGQGPKNIQYF.

This clonotype was counted many times. This chain links TRBV7-8 with TRBJ1-2; TRBD1 matches 7 bases. This CDR3 has 14 amino acids. Germline V gene data show CDR1 as SGHVS and CDR2 as FQNEAQ. V dropped 1 base and J dropped 7; count of bases not matched to a gene: 6. As DNA, the CDR3 is TGTGCCAGCAGCTTAGAGCGGACAGGACTTGGCTACACCTTC. The encoded protein is CASSLERTGLGYTF.

This clonotype showed up many times. The rearrangement uses TRBV5-1 and TRBJ1-5; D ambiguous. The CDR3 is made up of 13 amino acids. The germline CDR1 and CDR2 sequences are SGHRS and YFSETQ. V dropped 0 bases and J dropped 5 bases, with 6 bases sitting between them. The CDR3 sequence is CASSLDADQPQHF. CDR3 coding DNA: TGCGCCAGCAGCTTGGACGCGGATCAGCCCCAGCATTTT.

In its sample, this clonotype was seen many times. The chain joins TRBV20-1 to TRBJ2-7; 10 positions agree with TRBD2. The germline V gene encodes CDR1 DFQATT and CDR2 SNEGSKA (reference sequence). V was clipped by 1 base and J by 9 bases; unmatched bases: 6. The CDR3 loop spans 13 amino acids. CDR3: CSARGALAGRQYF. CDR3 in DNA: TGCAGTGCTAGAGGAGCACTAGCGGGAAGGCAGTACTTC.

The chain links TRBV3-1 to TRBJ2-1, with 7 bases lining up with TRBD2. Germline V gene data show CDR1 as LGHDT and CDR2 as YNNKEL (reference sequence). The CDR3 is 14 residues long. V lost 6 bases to trimming and J lost 3 bases; unmatched junction nucleotides: 5. The CDR3: CASRPGLHYNEQFF. The CDR3 nucleotides are TGTGCCAGCAGACCGGGACTACACTACAATGAGCAGTTCTTC.

This clonotype was seen ten or more times. The rearrangement uses TRBV19 and TRBJ1-5, with D tentatively TRBD1 (6 bases). The CDR3 sequence is 14 residues long. V lost 7 bases, J lost 9 bases, and 19 bases lay in between. Germline V gene data show CDR1 as LNHDA and CDR2 as SQIVND (reference sequence). The CDR3 DNA sequence: TGTGCCAGTATCGACAGGACGGGGGTACTGCCCCAGCATTTT. The encoded protein is CASIDRTGVLPQHF.

This sequence joins TRBV29-1 and TRBJ2-7; the D is unclear. V was cut by 6 bases and J by 4 bases, with 19 bases left in between. Germline CDR1 and CDR2: SQVTM and ANQGSEA. There are 14 residues in the CDR3. The CDR3, as DNA: TGCAGCGTGGCGGTTGACACGACGTCGTACGAGCAGTACTTC. It encodes CSVAVDTTSYEQYF.

The genes are TRBV5-8 and TRBJ1-2; 9 bases are a match to TRBD1. Germline lookup yields CDR1 SGHTS and CDR2 YDEGEE. This CDR3 comprises 15 residues. The V and J ends lost 3 bases and 8 bases, in that order; junction bases with no gene match: 11. In DNA, the CDR3 is TGTGCCAGCAGCTACGGGACAGGGCTAGGAACGGGCTACACCTTC. Translating gives CASSYGTGLGTGYTF.

The genes are TRBV7-6 and TRBJ1-6; 10 bases line up with TRBD1. Germline CDR1 and CDR2: SGHVS and FNYEAQ. The CDR3 runs 13 residues. V lost 10 bases to trimming and J lost 10 bases; unmatched junction nucleotides: 7. In nucleotides, the CDR3 is TGTGCCACCGCGGGACAGGGGATATCACCCCTCCACTTT. Amino acids: CATAGQGISPLHF.